The 23 T cell receptor beta chains reported below all come from one sample, sequenced in a study of blood T cell repertoires in COVID-19. Assay used: immunoSEQ multiplex PCR; TCRdb lists only in-frame clones, some missing. The table includes around 210,000 clones, around 90% detected once. What was sequenced was peripheral blood. These TCRs come from a man in his late teens or twenties with active or convalescent COVID-19.

The rearrangement links TRBV10-2 to TRBJ2-2, with 10 bases identical to TRBD2. The ends lost 0 bases at V and 0 bases at J; junction bases unmatched: 10. This CDR3 is built from 20 residues. CDR1 is WSHSY, CDR2 SAAADI, per germline. CDR3 nucleotides: TGCGCCAGCAGTGAGTCTAAGCTAGCGGGAGCCCATTCGAACACCGGGGAGCTGTTTTTT. This codes for CASSESKLAGAHSNTGELFF.

The rearrangement uses TRBV28 and TRBJ2-1, with D possibly TRBD2 on 5 matching bases. Between the trimmed V and J ends, which lost 8 bases and 2 bases, there was a span of 16 bases. The CDR3 spans 15 residues. Per germline, CDR1 MDHEN and CDR2 SYDVKM. The CDR3 protein is CASASKRSTYNEQFF. CDR3 coding DNA: TGTGCCAGCGCCTCCAAGCGGAGCACCTACAATGAGCAGTTCTTC.

This chain links TRBV28 with TRBJ2-7; 10 bases fit TRBD1. This CDR3 is built from 14 residues. The trim removed 8 bases at V and 3 bases at J, leaving 7 bases unmatched. Germline CDR1 is MDHEN and CDR2 is SYDVKM. CDR3 DNA: TGTGCCAGCCGGGGGACAGGGGTGAACTACGAGCAGTACTTC. Encoded protein: CASRGTGVNYEQYF.

This clone occurred a few times. V and J are TRBV19 and TRBJ2-4; the match to TRBD2 covers 14 bases. The CDR3 sequence is 19 residues long. CDR1 LNHDA and CDR2 SQIVND come from the germline V gene (reference sequence). With V trimmed by 3 bases and J by 1 base, 8 bases remained unmatched. The CDR3 region has the DNA TGTGCCAGTAGTATTTCCGGACTAGCGGGAGGTCGGGCCAAAAACATTCAGTACTTC. Its protein product is CASSISGLAGGRAKNIQYF. Drawing the rest from reference TRBV19 and TRBJ2-4, the complete variable domain is DGGITQSPKYLFRKEGQNVTLSCEQNLNHDAMYWYRQDPGQGLRLIYYSQIVNDFQKGDIAEGYSVSREKKESFPLTVTSAQKNPTAFYLCASSISGLAGGRAKNIQYFGAGTRLSVL.

This clone was seen only once. The J gene is TRBJ2-3, the V gene TRBV5-4; tentative D call: TRBD2 (5 bases). The CDR3 is made up of 17 amino acids. CDR1 is SGHNT and CDR2 is YYREEE in the germline V gene (reference sequence). The V end lost 1 base, the J end lost 2 bases, and 17 bases lay between the germline ends. The CDR3 spells CASSLLSRTGTTDTQYF. The CDR3 nucleotides are TGTGCCAGCAGCTTGTTATCACGGACTGGCACCACAGATACGCAGTATTTT. Supplemented by reference TRBV5-4 and TRBJ2-3, the full variable domain reads ETGVTQSPTHLIKTRGQQVTLRCSSQSGHNTVSWYQQALGQGPQFIFQYYREEENGRGNFPPRFSGLQFPNYSSELNVNALELDDSALYLCASSLLSRTGTTDTQYFGPGTRLTVL.

The chain links TRBV9 to TRBJ2-1; 9 bases map to TRBD2. Losses at the gene ends were 0 bases for V and 8 bases for J; bases not matched to a gene: 6. The length of the CDR3 is 15 residues. Germline V gene lookup returns CDR1 SGDLS and CDR2 YYNGEE. CDR3 sequence reads: CASSVEGGRVDEQFF. CDR3 sequence (DNA): TGTGCCAGCAGCGTAGAAGGCGGGAGGGTCGATGAGCAGTTCTTC.

The J gene is TRBJ2-7, the V gene TRBV18, with D possibly matching TRBD2 (6 bases). This CDR3 spans 11 amino acids. V lost 8 bases and J 5 bases, leaving 10 bases between the germline ends. Germline CDR1 KGHSH, CDR2 LQKENI. The CDR3 DNA reads as TGTGCCAGCGCCAAGCGGGACGAGCAGTACTTC. It is translated as CASAKRDEQYF.

The gene calls are TRBV23-1 and TRBJ1-2, with D tentatively TRBD1 (6 bases). TRBV23-1 qualifies as an ORF whose function is uncertain. This CDR3 has 12 amino acids. The V end lost 0 bases, the J end lost 9 bases, and 8 bases lay between the germline ends. DNA for the CDR3: TGCGCCAGCAGTCAATCGGGACATCGCTACACCTTC. Encoded protein: CASSQSGHRYTF.

The chain uses TRBV4-3 and TRBJ2-1; 10 bases agree with TRBD2. Looked up from germline, CDR1 is LGHNA and CDR2 is YSLEER. The CDR3 has 17 residues. With 0 bases clipped from V and 9 bases from J, the junction kept 11 bases outside the gene matches. In DNA, the CDR3 is TGCGCCAGCAGCCAAGATTCCCGGACTAGCGGCCCCACTGAGCAGTTCTTC. Its protein is CASSQDSRTSGPTEQFF.

The rearrangement links TRBV27 to TRBJ2-6, with 10 bases that match TRBD1. The CDR3 sequence is 19 residues long. Germline assignment: CDR1 MNHEY and CDR2 SMNVEV (reference sequence). Trimming at V came to 5 bases and at J to 0 bases, leaving 10 bases not matched to a gene. This CDR3 reads CASSRDRGEAFSGANVLTF. Written as DNA, the CDR3 is TGTGCCAGCAGTCGGGACAGGGGCGAAGCTTTCTCTGGGGCCAACGTCCTGACTTTC.

The rearrangement uses TRBV19 and TRBJ2-1; 7 nucleotides line up with TRBD2. The germline CDR1 and CDR2 sequences are LNHDA and SQIVND (reference sequence). CDR3 length: 16 amino acids. V shed 6 bases and J 0 bases; nucleotides not matched to a gene: 8. The CDR3: CASREQAGASYNEQFF. The CDR3 DNA sequence: TGTGCCAGTAGGGAACAGGCGGGAGCCTCCTACAATGAGCAGTTCTTC.

This clone was counted once. The chain recombines TRBV27 with TRBJ1-2, with a weak D call TRBD1 (6 bases). The V gene lost 0 bases and the J gene lost 6 bases, with 14 bases spanning the gap. Germline CDR1 and CDR2: MNHEY and SMNVEV (reference sequence). There are 15 residues in the CDR3. The CDR3 is CASSLSRTAFNGYTF. The CDR3, as DNA: TGTGCCAGCAGTTTATCCCGGACAGCTTTCAATGGCTACACCTTC.

In its sample, this clone was seen once. The V call is TRBV7-2, the J call TRBJ2-1; 8 bases fit TRBD2. The V gene's germline CDR1 is SGHTA and CDR2 FQGNSA. This CDR3 is built from 15 residues. J lost 9 bases, V lost 1 base, and 8 bases had no gene match. The chain's CDR3 is CASSLDQREYVEQFF. The CDR3, as DNA: TGTGCCAGCAGCTTAGACCAGCGGGAGTACGTTGAGCAGTTCTTC.

The rearrangement links TRBV5-6 to TRBJ1-4, with D perhaps TRBD1 (5 bases). The germline V gene has CDR1 SGHDT and CDR2 YYEEEE. The CDR3 covers 14 residues. The V and J ends lost 4 bases and 4 bases respectively, with 11 bases between them. CDR3: CASSPGHLNEKLFF. In DNA, the CDR3 is TGTGCCAGCAGCCCTGGACATCTTAATGAAAAACTGTTTTTT. The entire variable domain, with the rest obtained from reference TRBV5-6 and TRBJ1-4, is as follows: DAGVTQSPTHLIKTRGQQVTLRCSPKSGHDTVSWYQQALGQGPQFIFQYYEEEERQRGNFPDRFSGHQFPNYSSELNVNALLLGDSALYLCASSPGHLNEKLFFGSGTQLSVL.

This clone occurred once. This rearrangement joins TRBV7-8 to TRBJ2-3, with a weak D call TRBD1 (5 bases). The CDR3 has 16 residues. In germline, CDR1 is SGHVS, CDR2 FQNEAQ. Trimming took off 5 bases at V and 3 bases at J, with 18 bases between the two ends. The CDR3 coding sequence is TGTGCCAGCAGCCCTCCGTTACGGCCAGGGACAGATACGCAGTATTTT. Its translation: CASSPPLRPGTDTQYF.

This clone was detected only once. This rearrangement joins TRBV11-3 to TRBJ2-7; 7 positions agree with TRBD2. Germline V lookup: CDR1 SGHNT, CDR2 YENEEA. This CDR3 has 18 amino acids. V lost 5 bases and J lost 6; bases outside the gene matches: 22. CDR3 bases: TGTGCCAGCAGCGCTGCGCGCGCAAAGGGACTCTCGGGAGGCGAGCAGTACTTC. This sequence encodes CASSAARAKGLSGGEQYF.

This clone was observed a handful of times. CDR3 residues: CASQGGGAYEQYF. Here the CDR3 DNA reads TGTGCCAGTCAGGGCGGTGGGGCTTACGAGCAGTACTTC. This chain uses TRBV7-6 with TRBJ2-7, with D tentatively TRBD1 (5 bases). Per germline, CDR1 SGHVS and CDR2 FNYEAQ. Trimming cost V 9 bases and J 4 bases, with 16 bases left between them. This CDR3 has 13 residues.

The chain is built from TRBV19 and TRBJ2-5; tentative D call: TRBD2 (6 bases). Between the trimmed V and J ends, which lost 4 bases and 7 bases, there was a span of 13 bases. Germline V gene data show CDR1 as LNHDA and CDR2 as SQIVND (reference sequence). There are 13 residues in the CDR3. In DNA, the CDR3 is TGTGCCAGTAGTAATGCGGGGCCCGGGACCCAGTACTTC. Its translation: CASSNAGPGTQYF.

The V and J genes are TRBV28 and TRBJ2-1, with 9 bases fitting TRBD2. The CDR3 has 14 residues. Germline values: CDR1 MDHEN, CDR2 SYDVKM. V was clipped by 8 bases and J by 7 bases; unmatched bases: 9. Here the CDR3 DNA reads TGTGCCAGCGCCGCGTGGCGGGAGGGTAATGAGCAGTTCTTC. It translates to CASAAWREGNEQFF.

The V call is TRBV3-1 (or the pseudogene TRBV3-2), the J call TRBJ1-5; 9 bases are shared with TRBD1. Germline CDR1 and CDR2: LGHDT and YNNKEL (reference sequence). The CDR3 consists of 16 residues. The V segment lost 1 base and the J segment 9 bases; nucleotides outside the gene matches: 10. CDR3 in DNA: TGTGCCAGCAGCCAAGGGACAGGGGCCGCCTTAAGGCCCCAGCATTTT. This codes for CASSQGTGAALRPQHF.

CDR3 loop: CASGVSGSYEQYF. The CDR3 DNA is TGTGCTAGTGGGGTTAGCGGCTCCTACGAGCAGTACTTC. The V call is TRBV12-5, the J call TRBJ2-7; maybe TRBD2 (6 bases). The CDR3 consists of 13 residues. CDR1 and CDR2 (germline): LGHNT, FRNRAP. The V end was cut by 6 bases, the J end by 0 bases, with 9 bases between.

This chain links TRBV5-1 with TRBJ2-1; possible D gene TRBD2, 5 bases. CDR3 length: 16 amino acids. Trimming shortened V by 0 bases and J by 1 base, and 11 bases separated the two germline ends. The germline CDR1 and CDR2 sequences are SGHRS and YFSETQ. DNA for the CDR3: TGCGCCAGCAGCTTGGGAGGGTCAGGTTCCTACAATGAGCAGTTCTTC. This gives the protein CASSLGGSGSYNEQFF.

This clone has only one observation. The chain combines TRBV30 with TRBJ1-2; D ambiguous. CDR3 length: 13 residues. The germline V and J ends were trimmed by 3 bases and 2 bases, with 10 bases remaining between them. Germline CDR1 GTSNPN, CDR2 SVGIG (reference sequence). The CDR3 DNA is TGTGCCTGGAGCCAGACGGGAAACTATGGCTACACCTTC. Its translation: CAWSQTGNYGYTF. The complete variable domain, with remaining parts taken from reference TRBV30 and TRBJ1-2, reads SQTIHQWPATLVQPVGSPLSLECTVEGTSNPNLYWYRQAAGRGLQLLFYSVGIGQISSEVPQNLSASRPQDRQFILSSKKLLLSDSGFYLCAWSQTGNYGYTFGSGTRLTVV.